The 32 T cell receptor beta chains below were found in one sample sequenced in a study of cytomegalovirus exposure and HLA in healthy donors (dated by TCRdb to 2015 to 2018). Library preparation employed the immunoSEQ multiplex PCR assay. A mixture of 60 forward primers for TCR Vbeta segments and 13 reverse primers for TCR Jbeta segments was used in the multiplex PCR. Here the immuneACCESS table is served through TCRdb, limited to in-frame sequences with V and J called. Missing clones are a known gap in these copies; in checked studies unresolved V genes cover under half, and the rest lacks a known reason. This sample lists 100,000 or so clones; over 70% were detected once. The biggest ten clones account for 5.6% of the sample. Sequences were obtained from PBMCs. The receptors stem from a male donor in good health and CMV-seronegative.

The J gene is TRBJ1-4, the V gene TRBV27; TRBD1 matches at 10 bases. The CDR3 covers 15 residues. From germline, CDR1 is MNHEY and CDR2 SMNVEV (reference sequence). The junction had 4 bases not matched to a gene; V was cut back by 6 bases and J by 3 bases. CDR3 loop: CASRLTGGPNEKLFF. The DNA for the CDR3 is TGTGCCAGCAGACTGACAGGGGGCCCTAATGAAAAACTGTTTTTT.

The chain couples TRBV11-1 to TRBJ2-7; TRBD1 aligns across 9 bases. Unmatched junction bases numbered 9, after V lost 5 bases and J lost 4 bases. Germline V CDR1 and CDR2: SGHAT, FQDESV (reference sequence). CDR3 length: 15 amino acids. The CDR3 reads CASSPTGGSRYEQYF. CDR3 in DNA: TGTGCCAGCAGCCCCACAGGGGGCAGTAGGTACGAGCAGTACTTC. The variable domain in full, completed from reference TRBV11-1 and TRBJ2-7, reads EAEVAQSPRYKITEKSQAVAFWCDPISGHATLYWYRQILGQGPELLVQFQDESVVDDSQLPKDRFSAERLKGVDSTLKIQPAELGDSAMYLCASSPTGGSRYEQYFGPGTRLTVT.

CDR3 in amino acids: CASSLGTRESYGYTF. The CDR3 DNA sequence: TGTGCCAGCAGCTTAGGTACGAGGGAGAGCTATGGCTACACCTTC. The V and J genes are TRBV11-3 and TRBJ1-2, with unresolved D. The germline CDR1 and CDR2 sequences are SGHNT and YENEEA. The CDR3 spans 15 residues. The V and J ends lost 1 base and 4 bases respectively, with 13 bases between them.

Of note for this clone: An end of the junction differs from the germline gene, which may be a read error. The DNA for the CDR3 is TGTGCCAGCAGCTCCGACCCCAGCGGGGGGCTGTTTTTT. Its translation: CASSSDPSGGLFF. The chain combines TRBV5-6 with TRBJ2-2; the match to TRBD2 covers 8 bases. CDR1 and CDR2 from the germline V gene are SGHDT and YYEEEE. The length of the CDR3 is 13 residues.

This chain uses TRBV29-1 with TRBJ2-5; 9 bases fit TRBD1. Germline CDR1 is SQVTM and CDR2 is ANQGSEA. This CDR3 is built from 14 residues. J lost 4 bases, V lost 3 bases, and 6 bases had no gene match. The chain's CDR3 is CSVEGGTGSETQYF. As DNA, the CDR3 is TGCAGCGTTGAGGGTGGGACAGGGTCAGAGACCCAGTACTTC.

This clone was seen once. The chain has TRBV5-6 and TRBJ1-1; 7 nucleotides match TRBD1. The CDR3 is made up of 16 amino acids. In germline, CDR1 is SGHDT, CDR2 YYEEEE. V was pared by 3 bases and J by 7 bases, with 15 bases of the junction left unmatched. The CDR3 DNA reads as TGTGCCAGCAGCTCGGCCGGGACAGAGATCCTTGGTGAAGCTTTCTTT. Its protein is CASSSAGTEILGEAFF.

The V gene is TRBV25-1, the J gene TRBJ2-2; weak D call: TRBD1 (6 bases). CDR1 and CDR2 from the germline V gene are MGHDK and SYGVNS. V was clipped by 3 bases and J by 4 bases, with 12 bases between them. The length of the CDR3 is 15 residues. CDR3 amino acids: CASSDEQGATGELFF. CDR3 bases: TGTGCCAGCAGTGACGAACAGGGAGCCACCGGGGAGCTGTTTTTT.

The chain has TRBV5-4 and TRBJ2-1, with 7 bases aligning to TRBD2. V gave up 0 bases and J gave up 0 bases; unmatched junction bases: 3. In germline, CDR1 is SGHNT, CDR2 YYREEE (reference sequence). This CDR3 spans 16 amino acids. The CDR3 spells CASSLGGGGSYNEQFF. In DNA, the CDR3 is TGTGCCAGCAGCTTGGGTGGCGGGGGCTCCTACAATGAGCAGTTCTTC.

This chain uses TRBV28 with TRBJ1-5; 8 bases match TRBD1. Unmatched junction bases numbered 5, after V lost 6 bases and J lost 1 base. The CDR3 runs to 15 residues. From germline, CDR1 is MDHEN and CDR2 SYDVKM. CDR3 nucleotides: TGTGCCAGCAGACTCCGGACAGGGAGCAATCAGCCCCAGCATTTT. The encoded protein is CASRLRTGSNQPQHF.

This rearrangement joins TRBV9 to TRBJ2-3; TRBD2 agrees at 8 bases. This CDR3 region has 18 residues. Trimming at V came to 3 bases and at J to 3 bases, leaving 15 bases not matched to a gene. Germline-derived CDR1 and CDR2 are SGDLS and YYNGEE. The DNA for the CDR3 is TGTGCCAGCAGCGAACGGACTAGCACCCGCATCGGGACAGATACGCAGTATTTT. Residues: CASSERTSTRIGTDTQYF.

The V call is TRBV9, the J call TRBJ2-7; 12 nucleotides line up with TRBD2. This CDR3 is 14 amino acids long. The V and J ends lost 7 bases and 8 bases, in that order; junction bases with no gene match: 10. The germline V gene encodes CDR1 SGDLS and CDR2 YYNGEE. Written as DNA, the CDR3 is TGTGCCAGCGGCCCATCGGGACTAGCGGGCCAGCAGTACTTC. This translates into CASGPSGLAGQQYF.

This clone occurred once. The chain carries TRBV15 and TRBJ1-1; D gene ambiguous. The germline CDR1 and CDR2 sequences are LNHNV and YYDKDF (reference sequence). This CDR3 is built from 15 residues. Trimming left V 0 bases short and J 2 bases short, with 10 bases between. The CDR3 DNA reads TGTGCCACCAGCAGAGAGCCGGTTCTAAACACTGAAGCTTTCTTT. Protein product: CATSREPVLNTEAFF.

The chain uses TRBV10-3 and TRBJ2-3; TRBD1 agrees at 7 bases. The V segment lost 3 bases and the J segment 5 bases; nucleotides outside the gene matches: 11. The CDR3 spans 16 residues. Germline loops: CDR1 ENHRY, CDR2 SYGVKD. Written as DNA, the CDR3 is TGTGCCATCAGTGATCCCCCGAGGGGGCCCGGAGATACGCAGTATTTT. The encoded protein is CAISDPPRGPGDTQYF.

This chain uses TRBV4-1 with TRBJ2-1; D may be TRBD2 (5 bases). V gave up 4 bases and J gave up 2 bases, with 12 bases separating them. Germline V gene data show CDR1 as MGHRA and CDR2 as YSYEKL. The CDR3 length is 15 residues. DNA of the CDR3: TGCGCCAGCAGCCCTCTAGTGCGGGCCTACAATGAGCAGTTCTTC. This encodes CASSPLVRAYNEQFF.

This chain links TRBV6-6 with TRBJ1-2, with a tentative D call TRBD1 (5 bases). The CDR3 extends over 15 amino acids. V was cut by 6 bases and J by 0 bases, with 14 bases left in between. CDR1 and CDR2 (germline): MNHNY, SVGAGI (reference sequence). The CDR3 reads CASRTEGTTNYGYTF. The DNA of the CDR3 is TGTGCCAGCAGGACGGAGGGGACTACTAACTATGGCTACACCTTC.

This chain links TRBV5-4 with TRBJ2-7, with 12 bases lining up with TRBD2. Germline CDR1 is SGHNT and CDR2 is YYREEE (reference sequence). V shed 4 bases, J shed 0 bases, and the junction held 5 bases outside the gene matches. The CDR3 spans 16 residues. CDR3 region: CASSRTTSGSSYEQYF. The CDR3 DNA sequence: TGTGCCAGCAGCCGAACGACTAGCGGGAGCTCCTACGAGCAGTACTTC. Supplemented by reference TRBV5-4 and TRBJ2-7, the full variable domain reads ETGVTQSPTHLIKTRGQQVTLRCSSQSGHNTVSWYQQALGQGPQFIFQYYREEENGRGNFPPRFSGLQFPNYSSELNVNALELDDSALYLCASSRTTSGSSYEQYFGPGTRLTVT.

This clone was detected only once. The genes are TRBV28 and TRBJ1-5; D unclear. The V end was cut by 5 bases, the J end by 3 bases, with 14 bases between. CDR3 length: 15 amino acids. CDR1 MDHEN and CDR2 SYDVKM come from the germline V gene. The CDR3 DNA reads as TGTGCCAGCAGTGAGAGCGGCGGCGACAATCAGCCCCAGCATTTT. Its translation is CASSESGGDNQPQHF.

The chain uses TRBV19 and TRBJ1-4; TRBD1 is a possible D gene (5 bases). Trimming stripped 5 bases from V and 8 bases from J, with 12 bases between. Germline V gives CDR1 LNHDA, CDR2 SQIVND (reference sequence). The CDR3 runs 13 residues. The CDR3 reads CASSPSGREKLFF. The DNA of the CDR3 is TGTGCCAGTAGTCCCTCAGGGCGGGAAAAACTGTTTTTT.

V and J are TRBV28 and TRBJ2-3; perhaps TRBD2 as D (6 bases). The CDR3 has 14 residues. V lost 4 bases and J 3 bases, leaving 11 bases between the germline ends. The germline V gene encodes CDR1 MDHEN and CDR2 SYDVKM. The CDR3 region is CASSSGLLTDTQYF. The DNA of the CDR3 is TGTGCCAGCAGTTCGGGACTTTTAACAGATACGCAGTATTTT. Supplemented by reference TRBV28 and TRBJ2-3, the full variable domain reads DVKVTQSSRYLVKRTGEKVFLECVQDMDHENMFWYRQDPGLGLRLIYFSYDVKMKEKGDIPEGYSVSREKKERFSLILESASTNQTSMYLCASSSGLLTDTQYFGPGTRLTVL.

This chain links TRBV11-2 with TRBJ2-7; possibly TRBD2 for D (5 bases). The CDR3 totals 15 residues. In germline, CDR1 is SGHAT, CDR2 FQNNGV. The V gene lost 6 bases and the J gene lost 0 bases, with 15 bases spanning the gap. The CDR3 is CASRPFSGPSYEQYF. The CDR3, as DNA: TGTGCCAGCAGACCCTTCAGCGGACCCTCCTACGAGCAGTACTTC.

This chain uses TRBV7-2 with TRBJ2-7; 7 bases are a match to TRBD1. Germline CDR1 and CDR2: SGHTA and FQGNSA. The CDR3 totals 17 residues. The trim removed 1 base at V and 0 bases at J, leaving 9 bases unmatched. CDR3: CASSLVNLGQTSYEQYF. As DNA, the CDR3 is TGTGCCAGCAGCTTAGTAAATTTGGGACAGACCTCCTACGAGCAGTACTTC.

The chain joins TRBV28 to TRBJ1-5; 9 positions agree with TRBD1. CDR3 length: 15 residues. Germline V gene data show CDR1 as MDHEN and CDR2 as SYDVKM. V shed 1 base and J 6 bases; nucleotides not matched to a gene: 4. As DNA, the CDR3 is TGTGCCAGCAGTTTATTGGGGACAGGGACTCAGCCCCAGCATTTT. Translating it yields CASSLLGTGTQPQHF.

This clone was counted a single time. This chain connects TRBV29-1 to TRBJ2-7; D possibly corresponds to TRBD1 (6 bases). Looked up from germline, CDR1 is SQVTM and CDR2 is ANQGSEA. Trimming left V 5 bases short and J 2 bases short, with 13 bases between. The CDR3 is 13 amino acids. This CDR3 reads CSVLDSTAYEQYF. Written as DNA, the CDR3 is TGCAGCGTTTTGGACAGTACTGCCTACGAGCAGTACTTC.

V and J are TRBV14 and TRBJ2-7, with 11 bases identical to TRBD2. This CDR3 spans 17 amino acids. J gave up 1 base and V 1 base, and 6 bases lay outside the gene matches. The germline V gene encodes CDR1 SGHDN and CDR2 FVKESK. In nucleotides, the CDR3 is TGTGCCAGCAGCCAAGGACTAGCGGGGCTCCGATCCTACGAGCAGTACTTC. It yields the protein CASSQGLAGLRSYEQYF.

J is TRBJ2-5 and V is TRBV9, with 7 bases lining up with TRBD1. The CDR3 loop spans 15 amino acids. The germline V gene encodes CDR1 SGDLS and CDR2 YYNGEE. V shed 0 bases and J 5 bases; nucleotides not matched to a gene: 7. The CDR3 DNA reads TGTGCCAGCAGCGTAGCGCCAGGGGGAGCCGAGACCCAGTACTTC. Protein: CASSVAPGGAETQYF.

The gene calls are TRBV7-9 and TRBJ1-3; 7 bases fit TRBD1. V trimming: 5 bases; J trimming: 7 bases; junction bases outside the gene matches: 11. The CDR3 consists of 15 residues. CDR1 is SEHNR and CDR2 is FQNEAQ in the germline V gene (reference sequence). The DNA of the CDR3 is TGTGCCAGCAGCACCGAAACAGGGGCGGCGAACACCATATATTTT. Translating gives CASSTETGAANTIYF.

The chain has TRBV4-1 and TRBJ2-5; TRBD2 might be the D (6 bases). Germline CDR1 and CDR2: MGHRA and YSYEKL. The CDR3 is 17 residues long. With 3 bases removed from V and 0 bases from J, the gap between germline ends came to 17 bases. The CDR3 loop reads CASSHASGGRYQETQYF. In DNA form, the CDR3 reads TGCGCCAGCAGCCACGCTTCAGGAGGGCGCTACCAAGAGACCCAGTACTTC.

V is TRBV11-2 and J is TRBJ2-1; D is unclear. In germline, CDR1 is SGHAT, CDR2 FQNNGV. This CDR3 contains 11 residues. The V end was cut by 4 bases, the J end by 15 bases, with 13 bases between. The CDR3 DNA reads TGTGCCAGCAGCTCTCGTGGCCCCAGGTTCTTC. Residues: CASSSRGPRFF.

This clone was seen a handful of times. V is TRBV2 and J is TRBJ2-1; TRBD1 matches 7 bases. The CDR3 length is 13 residues. The V and J ends lost 8 bases and 5 bases, in that order; junction bases with no gene match: 6. Per the germline V gene, CDR1 is SNHLY and CDR2 is FYNNEI. CDR3 sequence reads: CASVGQENNEQFF. CDR3 DNA sequence: TGTGCCAGCGTAGGACAGGAGAACAATGAGCAGTTCTTC.

This chain uses TRBV5-4 with TRBJ1-2; D is ambiguous. Germline V gene lookup returns CDR1 SGHNT and CDR2 YYREEE (reference sequence). CDR3 size: 14 residues. Trimming took off 1 base at V and 1 base at J, with 8 bases between the two ends. CDR3 in amino acids: CASSLKAFNYGYTF. The CDR3 coding sequence is TGTGCCAGCAGCTTGAAAGCTTTTAACTATGGCTACACCTTC.

The chain recombines TRBV30 with TRBJ1-4, with 10 bases identical to TRBD1. There are 15 residues in the CDR3. The trim removed 3 bases at V and 4 bases at J, leaving 5 bases unmatched. CDR1 is GTSNPN and CDR2 is SVGIG in the germline V gene (reference sequence). The CDR3 DNA sequence: TGTGCCTGGAGAACCGGGACAGGGGATAATGAAAAACTGTTTTTT. Residues: CAWRTGTGDNEKLFF.

The chain has TRBV9 and TRBJ2-5; 12 bases match TRBD2. The V and J ends lost 7 bases and 4 bases, in that order; junction bases with no gene match: 8. CDR1 is SGDLS, CDR2 YYNGEE, per germline. CDR3 size: 15 residues. The CDR3 sequence: CASAGLAGSLETQYF. Here the CDR3 DNA reads TGTGCCAGCGCAGGACTAGCGGGATCGCTAGAGACCCAGTACTTC.